The 9 T cell receptor beta chains given below trace back to one sample, sequenced in a study of T cell repertoires in cytomegalovirus infection. Antigens of these TCRs are unknown. Using its own MiXCR run on the reads, TCRdb lists one record per CDR3 protein. The sample consists of approximately 100,000 distinct CDR3 sequences, roughly 39% of them appearing once. The starting material was CD8+ T cells from cultured PBMCs, obtained from culture after CMV antigen stimulation. All receptors come from a human donor in good health (CMV status not recorded). Some clones in this sample may be carry-over from other donors' samples.

The V and J genes are TRBV7-8 and TRBJ1-2, with 7 bases lining up with TRBD1. Germline V gives CDR1 SGHVS, CDR2 FQNEAQ. The CDR3 is 15 amino acids. J gave up 5 bases and V 1 base, and 7 bases lay outside the gene matches. In DNA, the CDR3 is TGTGCCAGCAGCTTAGGCGCAGGGGGAGGGTATGGCTACACCTTC. As protein: CASSLGAGGGYGYTF.

This clonotype was seen a handful of times. This rearrangement joins TRBV6-2 or TRBV6-3 to TRBJ2-1; the D gene is possibly TRBD1 (6 bases). In germline, CDR1 is MNHEY, CDR2 SVGEGT. V lost 2 bases, J lost 13 bases, and 9 bases lay in between. This CDR3 spans 11 amino acids. Here the CDR3 DNA reads TGTGCCAGCAGTTACGGCAGGGGTCAGTTCTTC. Protein: CASSYGRGQFF.

The genes are TRBV4-1 and TRBJ2-1, with 11 bases fitting TRBD2. Losses at the gene ends were 0 bases for V and 4 bases for J; bases not matched to a gene: 8. This CDR3 is 18 amino acids long. Germline CDR1 is MGHRA and CDR2 is YSYEKL. CDR3 protein: CASSQDILAGGFYNEQFF. For the CDR3, the DNA is TGCGCCAGCAGCCAAGATATCCTAGCGGGGGGTTTTTACAATGAGCAGTTCTTC.

The chain has TRBV7-2 and TRBJ1-3; no firm D call. The CDR3 runs to 14 residues. Germline loops: CDR1 SGHTA, CDR2 FQGNSA. With 4 bases removed from V and 0 bases from J, the gap between germline ends came to 7 bases. CDR3 sequence: CASSYLGSGNTIYF. The CDR3 nucleotides are TGTGCCAGCAGCTATCTCGGCTCTGGAAACACCATATATTTT.

The J gene is TRBJ1-1, the V gene TRBV5-4, with D maybe TRBD1 (6 bases). V was trimmed by 4 bases and J by 6 bases, leaving 16 bases between them. There are 14 residues in the CDR3. CDR1 and CDR2 from the germline V gene are SGHNT and YYREEE (reference sequence). CDR3 sequence: CASSRFGGAPEAFF. In DNA, the CDR3 is TGTGCCAGCAGCAGATTTGGGGGGGCTCCTGAAGCTTTCTTT.

This clonotype was picked up a small number of times. The gene calls are TRBV7-3 and TRBJ2-7; 15 bases are a match to TRBD2. The germline gives CDR1 SGHTA, CDR2 FQGTGA. The junction had 21 bases not matched to a gene; V was cut back by 3 bases and J by 3 bases. This CDR3 has 22 amino acids. CDR3 nucleotides: TGTGCCAGCAGCTTCGGACTAGCGGGGGGGCCAAGCCTTGGGCTAAACTACTACGAGCAGTACTTC. This sequence encodes CASSFGLAGGPSLGLNYYEQYF.

The chain combines TRBV20-1 with TRBJ2-1; TRBD2 matches at 10 bases. The V gene's germline CDR1 is DFQATT and CDR2 SNEGSKA (reference sequence). Trimming cost V 7 bases and J 16 bases; bases outside gene matches: 13. The CDR3 runs 12 residues. The CDR3 sequence: CSGTHPLAGEFF. The CDR3 DNA sequence: TGCAGTGGGACTCACCCCCTAGCGGGGGAATTCTTC.

This chain links TRBV12-3 or TRBV12-4 with TRBJ1-3; 9 bases are a match to TRBD1. The CDR3 loop spans 15 amino acids. V lost 3 bases, J lost 4 bases, and 4 bases stayed unmatched. For the CDR3, the DNA is TGTGCCAGCAGTTTGGGTGACAGGGGGGGAAACACCATATATTTT. Its protein is CASSLGDRGGNTIYF.

This clonotype was counted between two and nine times. The chain employs TRBV7-9 and TRBJ2-1; no firm D call. CDR3 size: 11 residues. V shed 7 bases and J shed 10 bases, with 11 bases lying between them. Germline V gene sequence: CDR1 SEHNR, CDR2 FQNEAQ (reference sequence). CDR3 loop: CASTIIDEQFF. In DNA, the CDR3 is TGTGCCAGCACCATTATAGACGAGCAGTTCTTC.